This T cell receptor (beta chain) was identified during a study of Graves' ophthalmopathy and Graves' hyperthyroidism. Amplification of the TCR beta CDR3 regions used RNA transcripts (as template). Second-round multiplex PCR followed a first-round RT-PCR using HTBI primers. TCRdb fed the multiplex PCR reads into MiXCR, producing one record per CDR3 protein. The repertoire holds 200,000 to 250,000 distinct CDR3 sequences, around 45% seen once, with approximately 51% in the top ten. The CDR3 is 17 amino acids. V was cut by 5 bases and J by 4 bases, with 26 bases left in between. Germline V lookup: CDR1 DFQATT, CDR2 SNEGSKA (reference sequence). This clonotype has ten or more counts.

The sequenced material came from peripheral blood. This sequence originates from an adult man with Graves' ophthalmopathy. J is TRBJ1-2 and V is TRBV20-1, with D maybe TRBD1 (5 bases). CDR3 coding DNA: TGCAGTGCTCCTGCCCAAAACCAAGACAGCTCCTTCTATGGCTACACCTTC. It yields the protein CSAPAQNQDSSFYGYTF.